This T cell receptor (beta chain) emerged from a study of monozygotic twins with inflammatory bowel disease. Study results and caveats: In the analysis, different T cell subtypes could not be told apart. Concordance status among twins (concordant versus discordant) showed no link to repertoire similarity, possibly from limited power.

Using eight separate reactions per sample, the authors generated cDNA. TCRdb re-called the 5' RACE reads and gives one entry per CDR3 protein, without DNA. The sample has around 150,000 distinct CDR3 sequences. Points on this clonotype: Its antigen is unidentified.

The CDR3 consists of 16 residues. J is TRBJ2-7 and V is TRBV12-3 or TRBV12-4; with no DNA, the TCRdb D assignment of TRBD2 cannot be verified. This receptor was identified in a human donor with ulcerative colitis or Crohn's disease, or a healthy co-twin of an affected twin (not recorded which). The sample taken for sequencing was blood. This chain's CDR3 is CASSSTFGGLHYEQYF.